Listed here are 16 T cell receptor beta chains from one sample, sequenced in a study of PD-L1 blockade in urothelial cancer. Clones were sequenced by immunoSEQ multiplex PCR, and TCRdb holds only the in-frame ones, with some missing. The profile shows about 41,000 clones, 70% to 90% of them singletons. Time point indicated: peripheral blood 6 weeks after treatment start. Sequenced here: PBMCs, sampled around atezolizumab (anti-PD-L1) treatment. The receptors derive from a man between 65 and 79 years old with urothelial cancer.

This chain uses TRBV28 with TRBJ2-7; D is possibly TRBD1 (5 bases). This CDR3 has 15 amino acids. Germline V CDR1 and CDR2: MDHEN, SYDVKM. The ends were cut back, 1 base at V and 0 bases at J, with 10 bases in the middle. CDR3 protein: CASSLSGSGSYEQYF. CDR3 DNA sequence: TGTGCCAGCAGTTTATCAGGGTCGGGCTCCTACGAGCAGTACTTC.

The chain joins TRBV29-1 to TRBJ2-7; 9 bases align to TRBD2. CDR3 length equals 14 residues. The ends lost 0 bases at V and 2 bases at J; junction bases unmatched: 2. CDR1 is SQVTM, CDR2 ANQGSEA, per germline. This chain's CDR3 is CSVEDAGGPYEQYF. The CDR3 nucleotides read TGCAGCGTTGAAGACGCGGGAGGGCCCTACGAGCAGTACTTC.

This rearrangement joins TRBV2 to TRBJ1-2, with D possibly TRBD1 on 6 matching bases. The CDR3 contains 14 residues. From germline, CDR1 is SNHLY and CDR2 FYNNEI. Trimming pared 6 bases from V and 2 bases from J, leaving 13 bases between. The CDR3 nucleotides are TGTGCCAGCAGAGTACAGGGCATCAACTATGGCTACACCTTC. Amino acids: CASRVQGINYGYTF. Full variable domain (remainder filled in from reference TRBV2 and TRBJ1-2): EPEVTQTPSHQVTQMGQEVILRCVPISNHLYFYWYRQILGQKVEFLVSFYNNEISEKSEIFDDQFSVERPDGSNFTLKIRSTKLEDSAMYFCASRVQGINYGYTFGSGTRLTVV.

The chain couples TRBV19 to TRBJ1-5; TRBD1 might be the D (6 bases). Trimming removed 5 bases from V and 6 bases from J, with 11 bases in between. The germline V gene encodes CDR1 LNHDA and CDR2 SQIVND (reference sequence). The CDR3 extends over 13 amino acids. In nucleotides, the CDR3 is TGTGCCAGTAGTTCAGGGGTGACTCAGCCCCAGCATTTT. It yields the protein CASSSGVTQPQHF.

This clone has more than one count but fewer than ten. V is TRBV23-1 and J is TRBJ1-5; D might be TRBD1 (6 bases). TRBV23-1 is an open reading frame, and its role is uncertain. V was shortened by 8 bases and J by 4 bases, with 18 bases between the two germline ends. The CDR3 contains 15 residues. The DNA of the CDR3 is TGCGCCAGCGCCTCCGGTGGGACAACTAATCAGCCCCAGCATTTT. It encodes CASASGGTTNQPQHF.

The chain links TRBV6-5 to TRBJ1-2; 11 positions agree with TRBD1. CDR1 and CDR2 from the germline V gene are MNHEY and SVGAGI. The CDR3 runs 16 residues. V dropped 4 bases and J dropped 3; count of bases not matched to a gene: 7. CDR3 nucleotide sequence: TGTGCCAGCAGTTCCCCACGGACAGGGGGCGACTATGGCTACACCTTC. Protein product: CASSSPRTGGDYGYTF.

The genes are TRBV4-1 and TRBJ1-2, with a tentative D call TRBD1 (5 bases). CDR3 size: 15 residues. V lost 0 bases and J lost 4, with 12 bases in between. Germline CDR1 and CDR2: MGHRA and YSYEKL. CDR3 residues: CASSQDGQGIYGYTF. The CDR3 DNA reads TGCGCCAGCAGCCAAGATGGGCAGGGAATCTATGGCTACACCTTC.

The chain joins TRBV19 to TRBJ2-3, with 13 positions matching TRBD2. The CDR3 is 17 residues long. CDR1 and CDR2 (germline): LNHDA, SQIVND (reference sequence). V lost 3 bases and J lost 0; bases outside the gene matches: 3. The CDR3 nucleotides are TGTGCCAGTAGTATTGGGACTAGCGGGATTAGCACAGATACGCAGTATTTT. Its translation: CASSIGTSGISTDTQYF. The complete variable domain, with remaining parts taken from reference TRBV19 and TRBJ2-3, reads DGGITQSPKYLFRKEGQNVTLSCEQNLNHDAMYWYRQDPGQGLRLIYYSQIVNDFQKGDIAEGYSVSREKKESFPLTVTSAQKNPTAFYLCASSIGTSGISTDTQYFGPGTRLTVL.

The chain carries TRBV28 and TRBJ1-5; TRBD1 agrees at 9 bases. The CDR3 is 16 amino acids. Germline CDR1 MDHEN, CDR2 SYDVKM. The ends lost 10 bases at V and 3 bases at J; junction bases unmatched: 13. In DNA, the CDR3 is TGTGCCATCTCTGGTACCCGACAGGGGGTCAATCAGCCCCAGCATTTT. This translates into CAISGTRQGVNQPQHF.

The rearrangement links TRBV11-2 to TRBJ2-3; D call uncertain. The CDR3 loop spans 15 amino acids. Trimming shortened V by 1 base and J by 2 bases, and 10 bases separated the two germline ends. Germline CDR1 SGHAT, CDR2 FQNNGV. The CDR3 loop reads CASSLGTMYTDTQYF. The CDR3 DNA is TGTGCCAGCAGCTTAGGAACTATGTACACAGATACGCAGTATTTT.

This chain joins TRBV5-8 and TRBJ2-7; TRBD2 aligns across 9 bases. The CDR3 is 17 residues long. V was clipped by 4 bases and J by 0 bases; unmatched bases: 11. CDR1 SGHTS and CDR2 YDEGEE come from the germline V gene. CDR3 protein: CASSGRIAGVVSYEQYF. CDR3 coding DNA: TGTGCCAGCAGCGGCAGAATAGCGGGAGTGGTCTCCTACGAGCAGTACTTC. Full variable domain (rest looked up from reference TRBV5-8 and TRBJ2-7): EAGVTQSPTHLIKTRGQQATLRCSPISGHTSVYWYQQALGLGLQFLLWYDEGEERNRGNFPPRFSGRQFPNYSSELNVNALELEDSALYLCASSGRIAGVVSYEQYFGPGTRLTVT.

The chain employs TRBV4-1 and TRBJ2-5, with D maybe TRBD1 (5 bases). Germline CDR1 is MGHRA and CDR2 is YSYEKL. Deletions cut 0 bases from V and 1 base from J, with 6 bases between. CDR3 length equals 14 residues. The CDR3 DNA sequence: TGCGCCAGCAGCCAAGACAGGGCCCAAGAGACCCAGTACTTC. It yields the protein CASSQDRAQETQYF.

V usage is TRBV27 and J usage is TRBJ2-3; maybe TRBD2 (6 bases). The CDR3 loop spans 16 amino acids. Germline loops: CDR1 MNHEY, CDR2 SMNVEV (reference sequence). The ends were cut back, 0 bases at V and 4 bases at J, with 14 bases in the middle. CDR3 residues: CASSLSAGGVADTQYF. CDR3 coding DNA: TGTGCCAGCAGTTTATCCGCGGGCGGGGTAGCAGATACGCAGTATTTT.

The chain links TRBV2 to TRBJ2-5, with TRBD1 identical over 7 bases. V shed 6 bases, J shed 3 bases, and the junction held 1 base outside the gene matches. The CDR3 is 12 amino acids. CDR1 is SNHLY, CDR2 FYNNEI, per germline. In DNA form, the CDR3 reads TGTGCCAGCAGGGGACAGAAAGAGACCCAGTACTTC. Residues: CASRGQKETQYF.

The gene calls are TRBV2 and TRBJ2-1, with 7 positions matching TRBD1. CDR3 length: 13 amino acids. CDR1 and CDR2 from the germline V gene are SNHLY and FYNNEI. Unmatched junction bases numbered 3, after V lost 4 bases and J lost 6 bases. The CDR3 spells CASSVDRVNEQFF. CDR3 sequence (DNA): TGTGCCAGCAGTGTTGACAGGGTCAATGAGCAGTTCTTC.

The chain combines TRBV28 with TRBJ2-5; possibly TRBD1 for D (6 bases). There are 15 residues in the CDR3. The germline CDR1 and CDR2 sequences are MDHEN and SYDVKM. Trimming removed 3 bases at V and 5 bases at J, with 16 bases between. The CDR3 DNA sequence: TGTGCCAGCAGTTTGAACCCAGGGGTGTTGGAGACCCAGTACTTC. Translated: CASSLNPGVLETQYF.